This T cell receptor beta chain was captured in a study of CXCR3-negative and CXCR3-positive naive CD8 T cells. Notes on the study in general: Diversity in memory CD8+ cells fell much lower than the comparably high levels seen in both naive subsets. The TRBV-TRBJ usage of naive CXCR3-negative and CXCR3-positive cells was similar, but that of memory cells differed. Compared with CXCR3-negative naive cells, CXCR3-positive naive cells showed more hydrophobic TRB CDR3s.

The libraries of TRB cDNA were constructed through 5' RACE using UMI labels. TCRdb re-called the 5' RACE reads, yielding one record per CDR3 amino acid sequence without DNA. The listing contains about 86,000 distinct CDR3 sequences. Turning to this clonotype: Its antigen is not identified.

There are 13 residues in the CDR3. In germline, CDR1 is DFQATT, CDR2 SNEGSKA (reference sequence). The chain is built from TRBV20-1 and TRBJ2-7. The origin of this receptor is a human donor in good health. Some clones in this sample may be carry-over from other donors' samples. The sample was naive CXCR3+ CD8+ T cells from blood. As to subset: CD45RO-CCR7+CD27+CD95- naive CD8+ T cells expressing CXCR3 (TNR3+). The CDR3 protein is CSASTVDSYEQYF.